This T cell receptor beta chain was identified in a study of vaccination effects on CD4 cells after COVID-19. Here immunoSEQ multiplex PCR was the method, and the copy in TCRdb shows in-frame clones only, minus some. This sample has about 41,000 clones, with approximately 70% found just once. This clone showed up just once. What it binds is not known. There are 13 residues in the CDR3. CDR1 SGHTA and CDR2 FQGTGA come from the germline V gene. V gave up 2 bases and J gave up 5 bases, with 7 bases separating them. Antigen-specific CD4+ T cells expanded by the ViraFEST assay with viral peptide pools were then sequenced. A 10-day culture period preceded the isolation of CD4+ T cells. People in the vaccine group had not been infected with SARS-CoV-2 before, and their nucleocapsid antibodies were negative.

Source: CD4+ T cells from PBMCs cultured with HCoV-OC43 spike peptides, taken before COVID-19 vaccination. Subset in this sample: HCoV-OC43 spike overlapping peptide pool stimulation. The chain links TRBV7-3 to TRBJ2-1; D unresolved. The sequence was obtained from a human donor who received a COVID-19 vaccine. For the CDR3, the DNA is TGTGCCAGCAGCTTATCCAGTCACAATGAGCAGTTCTTC. As protein: CASSLSSHNEQFF. The full variable domain, with the rest looked up from reference TRBV7-3 and TRBJ2-1, is GAGVSQTPSNKVTEKGKYVELRCDPISGHTALYWYRQSLGQGPEFLIYFQGTGAADDSGLPNDRFFAVRPEGSVSTLKIQRTERGDSAVYLCASSLSSHNEQFFGPGTRLTVL.